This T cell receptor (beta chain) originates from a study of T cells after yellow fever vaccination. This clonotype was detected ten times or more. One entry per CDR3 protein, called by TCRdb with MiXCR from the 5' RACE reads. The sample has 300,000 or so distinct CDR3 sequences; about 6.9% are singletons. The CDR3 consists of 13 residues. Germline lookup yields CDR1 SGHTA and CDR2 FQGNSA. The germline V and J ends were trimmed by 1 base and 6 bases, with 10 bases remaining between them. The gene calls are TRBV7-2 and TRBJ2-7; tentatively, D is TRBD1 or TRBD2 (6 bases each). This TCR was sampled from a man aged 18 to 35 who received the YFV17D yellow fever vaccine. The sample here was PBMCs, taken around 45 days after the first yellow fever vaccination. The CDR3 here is CASSLVGGGEQYF. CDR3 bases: TGTGCCAGCAGCTTAGTAGGAGGGGGCGAGCAGTACTTC.